This entry features one T cell receptor (beta chain) sequence. The target antigen is unknown. Only in-frame clones appear in the TCRdb table, and some are missing; sequencing was by immunoSEQ multiplex PCR. Of 60,000 to 70,000 clones listed, around 90% were seen once; the top ten hold around 1.7%. The data originate from a study of graft-versus-host responses after intestinal transplantation. Study-wide background: Multivisceral, liver-intestinal, or isolated intestinal grafts were transplanted into recipients.

Both intraepithelial and lamina propria lymphocytes were released by processing graft tissue. The study, taken as a whole, reports: Maximum circulating GvH clone levels tracked with early post-transplant HvG decreases. Graft-donor T cell macrochimerism in patients accompanied high graft-versus-host to host-versus-graft clonal ratios in allografts.

CDR1 and CDR2 (germline): MRHNA, SNTAGT. V was trimmed by 0 bases and J by 2 bases, leaving 3 bases between them. The CDR3 is 13 residues long. Sequences were derived from ileum tissue, sampled 350 to 400 days after transplant. V and J are TRBV6-4 and TRBJ2-3; the D is unclear. The receptor comes from a human patient who received an intestinal transplant, so some T cells may come from the graft donor. The CDR3, as DNA: TGTGCCAGCAGTGACTCTGACACAGATACGCAGTATTTT. Its protein is CASSDSDTDTQYF.